A selection of T cell receptor beta chains follows, all from one sample in a study of T cells in Graves' hyperthyroidism and ophthalmopathy. TCRdb fed the multiplex PCR reads into MiXCR, producing one record per CDR3 protein. The sample includes roughly 420,000 distinct CDR3 sequences, roughly 14% of them seen just once. The sequencing sample was made of blood. These receptors were obtained from a woman in her late teens or twenties with Graves' hyperthyroidism. Each CDR3 is given with its conserved first and last residue. D genes are given only for firm matches. Size is omitted from some rows. Given values are once, few, many or a class for expanded clones.

TRBD1	many	TRBV5-1	TRBJ1-3	TGCGCCAGCAGCTTGGGACTGGACAGGATCTCTGGAAACACCATATATTTT	CASSLGLDRISGNTIYF
.	many	TRBV3-1	TRBJ2-1	TGTGCCAGCAGCCAAGATCCCTACCGACTGAGCTCCTACAATGAGCAGTTCTTC	CASSQDPYRLSSYNEQFF
TRBD1	many	TRBV19	TRBJ1-2	TGTGCCAGTAGTATAGTCGCGGCAGGGGGCGCAGGAAACTATGGCTACACCTTC	CASSIVAAGGAGNYGYTF
TRBD1	few	TRBV5-4	TRBJ1-6	TGTGCCAGCAGCAGGGGGACAGGATATAATTCACCCCTCCACTTT	CASSRGTGYNSPLHF
TRBD1	.	TRBV12-3/TRBV12-4	TRBJ2-1	TGTGCCAGCAGCAGGGACAGGGGGAGGCCCTACAATGAGCAGTTCTTC	CASSRDRGRPYNEQFF
TRBD2	many	TRBV30	TRBJ2-1	TGTGCCTGCGGACTAGCGGGAGACAATGAGCAGTTCTTC	CACGLAGDNEQFF
.	many	TRBV24-1	TRBJ1-2	TGTGCCACCAGTGACGCAGCCCCATCTGGCTACACCTTC	CATSDAAPSGYTF
TRBD1	many	TRBV5-1	TRBJ1-1	TGCGCCAGCACCCGACAGGGGGCCGGAGACACTGAAGCTTTCTTT	CASTRQGAGDTEAFF
.	many	TRBV6-1	TRBJ2-3	TGTGCCAGCGGAGAGGTAACTAGCACAGATACGCAGTATTTT	CASGEVTSTDTQYF
.	many	TRBV12-3/TRBV12-4	TRBJ2-3	TGTGCCAGCACCCAGGCGGGGACGGCCACAGATACGCAGTATTTT	CASTQAGTATDTQYF
.	many	TRBV19	TRBJ1-5	TGTGCCAGTAGTTTCCGCCCCCTCTCCTATAGCAATCAGCCCCAGCATTTT	CASSFRPLSYSNQPQHF
.	many	TRBV2	TRBJ2-2	TGTGCCAGCACCCGGGGCACCGGGGAGCTGTTTTTT	CASTRGTGELFF
.	many	TRBV6-1	TRBJ1-1	TGTGCCAGCAGATTAGTCGGGAACACTGAAGCTTTCTTT	CASRLVGNTEAFF
.	few	TRBV20-1	TRBJ1-1	TGCAGTGCCCCGACAGTGACGAACACTGAAGCTTTCTTT	CSAPTVTNTEAFF
.	many	TRBV20-1	TRBJ2-3	TGCAGTGCTACCCGGGACATTTCAGATACGCAGTATTTT	CSATRDISDTQYF
.	many	TRBV20-1	TRBJ2-1	TGCAGTGCTAGAGCCCAGCGGCACTACAATGAGCAGTTCTTC	CSARAQRHYNEQFF
TRBD2	many	TRBV5-4	TRBJ2-7	TGTGCCAGCAGCTATGGACTAGCGGGAATATACGAGCAGTACTTC	CASSYGLAGIYEQYF
TRBD2	many	TRBV6-2/TRBV6-3	TRBJ2-7	TGTGCCAGCACCCCCGCGGGACTAGCGGCAGGGGAGCAGTACTTC	CASTPAGLAAGEQYF
.	many	TRBV19	TRBJ2-2	TGTGCCAGTAGTATAATCGGGGGCTACACCGGGGAGCTGTTTTTT	CASSIIGGYTGELFF
TRBD2	.	TRBV12-3/TRBV12-4	TRBJ2-5	TGTGCCAGCAGTTTCGCGGGGGGTATTGAGACCCAGTACTTC	CASSFAGGIETQYF
.	.	TRBV11-1	TRBJ2-7	TGTGCCAGCAGTTTTGACAGGTACTCCTACGAGCAGTACTTC	CASSFDRYSYEQYF
.	many	TRBV19	TRBJ1-1	TGTGCCAGTAGTATAATAGGTATGAACACTGAAGCTTTCTTT	CASSIIGMNTEAFF
.	many	TRBV6-1	TRBJ2-5	TGTGCCAGCAGCCCCCAACTAGCCCAAGAGACCCAGTACTTC	CASSPQLAQETQYF
TRBD1	.	TRBV5-6	TRBJ1-6	TGTGCCAGCAGCCCGATGCGGGGGACAGGGGGGAATTCACCCCTCCACTTT	CASSPMRGTGGNSPLHF
.	few	TRBV25-1	TRBJ1-5	TGTGCCCCGGGAAAGGTTAGCAATCAGCCCCAGCATTTT	CAPGKVSNQPQHF
TRBD1	many	TRBV20-1	TRBJ2-7	TGCAGTGCTAGACGGACAGGGGTCTACGAGCAGTACTTC	CSARRTGVYEQYF
.	.	TRBV5-1	TRBJ2-2	TGCGCCAGCAGCTTGATGGGCGGGGAGCTGTTTTTT	CASSLMGGELFF
TRBD2	few	TRBV6-6	TRBJ2-7	TGTGCCAGCAGTTACTTCCGACTAGCGGGGTACGAGCAGTACTTC	CASSYFRLAGYEQYF
.	many	TRBV3-1	TRBJ2-1	TGTGCCAGCAGCCAAGATACCGGCTCCTACAATGAGCAGTTCTTC	CASSQDTGSYNEQFF
.	many	TRBV20-1	TRBJ2-1	TGCAGTGCTAGGGGCGACAAGAACAATGAGCAGTTCTTC	CSARGDKNNEQFF
.	.	TRBV4-2	TRBJ2-3	TGTGCCAGCAGCCAAGATCCGGTCGGGACCCCGAGTTCGCAGTATTTT	CASSQDPVGTPSSQYF
.	many	TRBV6-1	TRBJ2-7	TGTGCCAGCACCAAGGGCAGGACAGACTACGAGCAGTACTTC	CASTKGRTDYEQYF
.	many	TRBV20-1	TRBJ1-2	TGCAGTGCTAGTCGGACGGACTATGGCTACACCTTC	CSASRTDYGYTF
.	many	TRBV2	TRBJ1-1	TGTGCCAGCAGCAACACTGAAGCTTTCTTT	CASSNTEAFF
.	many	TRBV6-1	TRBJ1-1	TGTGCCAGCGTTAAAGGGACTGAAGCTTTCTTT	CASVKGTEAFF